The following is a T cell receptor (beta chain) sequence with its context. Germline CDR1 MGHDK, CDR2 SYGVNS. The CDR3 length is 15 residues. With 1 base removed from V and 7 bases from J, the gap between germline ends came to 13 bases. The sample originates from a study of blood T cell repertoires in COVID-19. Data came from immunoSEQ multiplex PCR; TCRdb stores just in-frame clones and leaves some out. The sample has roughly 500,000 clones; approximately 89% are singletons. The sample was peripheral blood. The clonotype was recovered from a young man with COVID-19, enrolled during active disease. The V and J genes are TRBV25-1 and TRBJ1-4; tentatively, D is TRBD1 (6 bases). The CDR3 here is CASSESDSLSEKLFF. CDR3 DNA: TGTGCCAGCAGTGAATCGGACAGTCTAAGTGAAAAACTGTTTTTT.